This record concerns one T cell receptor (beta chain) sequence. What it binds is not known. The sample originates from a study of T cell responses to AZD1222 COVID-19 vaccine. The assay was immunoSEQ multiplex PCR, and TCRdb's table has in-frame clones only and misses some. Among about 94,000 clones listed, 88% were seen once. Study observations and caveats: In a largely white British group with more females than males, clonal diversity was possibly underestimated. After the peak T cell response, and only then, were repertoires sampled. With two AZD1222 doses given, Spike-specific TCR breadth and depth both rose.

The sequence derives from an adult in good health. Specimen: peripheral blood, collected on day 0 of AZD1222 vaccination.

CDR3 DNA sequence: TGTGCCAGTAGTATATTTGGAGAGACCCATGAGCAGTTCTTC. Amino acids: CASSIFGETHEQFF. This chain uses TRBV19 with TRBJ2-1; no reliable D call. Trimming cost V 2 bases and J 8 bases, with 13 bases left between them. The CDR3 contains 14 residues. CDR1 and CDR2 from the germline V gene are LNHDA and SQIVND (reference sequence). Variable domain in full (rest from reference TRBV19 and TRBJ2-1): DGGITQSPKYLFRKEGQNVTLSCEQNLNHDAMYWYRQDPGQGLRLIYYSQIVNDFQKGDIAEGYSVSREKKESFPLTVTSAQKNPTAFYLCASSIFGETHEQFFGPGTRLTVL.